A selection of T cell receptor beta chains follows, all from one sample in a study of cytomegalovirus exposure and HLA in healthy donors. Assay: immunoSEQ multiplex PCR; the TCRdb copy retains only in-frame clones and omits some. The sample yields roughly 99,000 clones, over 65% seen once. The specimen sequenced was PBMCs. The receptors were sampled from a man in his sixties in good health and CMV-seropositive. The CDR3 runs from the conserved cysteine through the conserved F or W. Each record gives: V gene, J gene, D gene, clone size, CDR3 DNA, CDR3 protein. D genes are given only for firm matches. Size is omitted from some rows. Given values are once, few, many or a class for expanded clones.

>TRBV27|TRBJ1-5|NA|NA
TGTGCCAGCAGTTTAGACAGTTGGGGCAATCAGCCCCAGCATTTT
CASSLDSWGNQPQHF
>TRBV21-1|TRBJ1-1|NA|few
TGTGCCAGCAGCACACCTGGACAGGGCATCAGGGACACTGAAGCTTTCTTT
CASSTPGQGIRDTEAFF
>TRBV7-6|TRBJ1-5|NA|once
TGTGCCAGCAGCCCTATGGGGGGTGGGCAGCCCCAGCATTTT
CASSPMGGGQPQHF
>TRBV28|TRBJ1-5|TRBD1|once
TGTGCCAGCATCCCTGGGACAGGGAGTCAGCCCCAGCATTTT
CASIPGTGSQPQHF
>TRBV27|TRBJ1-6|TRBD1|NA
TGTGCCACCTCCGGGACAGCTAATTCACCCCTCCACTTT
CATSGTANSPLHF
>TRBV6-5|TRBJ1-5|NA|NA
TGTGCCAGCAGTCAGGACACTTATTTGGATCAGCCCCAGCATTTT
CASSQDTYLDQPQHF
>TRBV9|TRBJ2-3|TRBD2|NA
TGTGCCAGCAGCGTAGCTACGGGGAGGGTCCCAGATACGCAGTATTTT
CASSVATGRVPDTQYF
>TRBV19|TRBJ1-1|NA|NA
TGTGCCAGTACAGTAGGAGTCTCTGAAGCTTTCTTT
CASTVGVSEAFF
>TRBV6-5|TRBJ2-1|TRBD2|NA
TGTGCCAGCAGTTACTCCGGGACTAGCAATGAGCAGTTCTTC
CASSYSGTSNEQFF
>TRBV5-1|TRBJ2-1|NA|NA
TGCGCCAGCAGCTTGGCCCAGCTGGGGCATGAGCAGTTCTTC
CASSLAQLGHEQFF
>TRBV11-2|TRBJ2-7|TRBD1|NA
TGTGCCAGCAGCTTAATGCGGTCGGGGCGACAGGGGGCCTACGAGCAGTACTTC
CASSLMRSGRQGAYEQYF
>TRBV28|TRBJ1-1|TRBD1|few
TGTGCCAGCACGACAGGGCTGAACACTGAAGCTTTCTTT
CASTTGLNTEAFF
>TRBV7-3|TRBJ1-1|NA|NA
TGTGCCAGCAGTCCCGACAGTTGGTTCTCTGAAGCTTTCTTT
CASSPDSWFSEAFF
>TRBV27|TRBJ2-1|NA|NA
TGTGCCAGCAGTTTCTTCAGCTCCTACAATGAGCAGTTCTTC
CASSFFSSYNEQFF
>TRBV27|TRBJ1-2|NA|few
TGTGCCAGCAGTTTGGAGGGGATAGATGGCTACACCTTC
CASSLEGIDGYTF
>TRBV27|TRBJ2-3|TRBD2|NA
TGTGCCAGCAGTCCTCTAGCGGGGGGAGATGCGCAGTATTTT
CASSPLAGGDAQYF
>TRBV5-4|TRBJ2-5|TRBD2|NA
TGTGCCAGCAGCATAGGGAAGCGGGGTGGGGTATCCCAAGAGACCCAGTACTTC
CASSIGKRGGVSQETQYF